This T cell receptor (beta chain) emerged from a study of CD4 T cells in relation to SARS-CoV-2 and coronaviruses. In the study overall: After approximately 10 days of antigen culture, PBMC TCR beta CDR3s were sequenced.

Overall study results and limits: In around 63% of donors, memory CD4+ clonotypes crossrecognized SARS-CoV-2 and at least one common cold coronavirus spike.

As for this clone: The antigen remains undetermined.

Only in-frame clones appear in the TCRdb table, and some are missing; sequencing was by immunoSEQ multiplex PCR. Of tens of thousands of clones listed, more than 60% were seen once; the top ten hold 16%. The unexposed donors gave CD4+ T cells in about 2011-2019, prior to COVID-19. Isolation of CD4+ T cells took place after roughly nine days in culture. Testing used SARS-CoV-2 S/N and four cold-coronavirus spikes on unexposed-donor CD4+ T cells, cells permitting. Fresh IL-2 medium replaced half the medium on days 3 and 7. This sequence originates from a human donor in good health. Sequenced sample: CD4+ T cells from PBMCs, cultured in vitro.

CDR3 sequence reads: CASSFFLGRGTEAFF. The CDR3 DNA sequence: TGTGCCAGCAGCTTTTTTTTAGGCCGAGGAACTGAAGCTTTCTTT. The gene calls are TRBV7-2 and TRBJ1-1; the D is unclear. Deletions cut 3 bases from V and 5 bases from J, with 16 bases between. The CDR3 runs to 15 residues. CDR1 is SGHTA and CDR2 is FQGNSA in the germline V gene.